This T cell receptor (beta chain) derives from a study of cytotoxic CD8 clonotypes in ibrutinib-treated CLL. Study-level results: The clonality went up when patients responded to ibrutinib and dropped back toward baseline at progression.

The table came from immunoSEQ multiplex PCR; TCRdb's copy has only in-frame clones and leaves some out. Of roughly 300,000 clones listed, approximately 76% were seen once; the top ten hold around 6%. Comments on this clone: What it binds is unknown.

V was pared by 3 bases and J by 4 bases, with 7 bases between. Germline V gene lookup returns CDR1 SGHNT and CDR2 YENEEA. The CDR3 runs to 12 residues. This specimen consisted of PBMCs, obtained at disease progression, from a patient treated with ibrutinib. This chain uses TRBV11-3 with TRBJ2-7, with D tentatively TRBD1 (5 bases). This sequence was found in a human donor with chronic lymphocytic leukemia. For the CDR3, the DNA is TGTGCCAGCAGCTTTGCAGGGTACGAGCAGTACTTC. Encoded protein: CASSFAGYEQYF.